This is a list of T cell receptor beta chains from one sample in a study of T cell clonotyping in hematopoietic cell transplantation. Here immunoSEQ multiplex PCR was the method, and the copy in TCRdb shows in-frame clones only, minus some. The sample carries 7,000 to 8,000 clones, more than 75% recorded once. The material sequenced was peripheral blood mononuclear cells, taken before stem cell transplant. The receptors derive from a man aged 55 to 69 with acute myeloid leukemia. Some clones in this sample may be carry-over from other donors' samples. CDR3s include the opening cysteine and the closing phenylalanine or tryptophan. A D gene is named only where the DNA matches it firmly. Some rows mark clone size as missing; the rest say once, few, many or name a class of expanded clone.

cdr3_aa: CAWSEDRESPLFF; cdr3_nt: TGTGCCTGGAGTGAAGACCGGGAAAGTCCCCTGTTTTTT; j_call: TRBJ1-4; v_call: TRBV30; clone_size: NA; d_call: NA
cdr3_aa: CASSPRSSLNQPQHF; cdr3_nt: TGTGCCAGTAGTCCTAGGTCATCACTCAATCAGCCCCAGCATTTT; j_call: TRBJ1-5; v_call: TRBV19; clone_size: NA; d_call: NA
cdr3_aa: CASSAVPSGRTISEQYF; cdr3_nt: TGTGCCAGCAGCGCCGTCCCCAGTGGACGGACGATAAGCGAGCAGTACTTC; j_call: TRBJ2-7; v_call: TRBV7-8; clone_size: NA; d_call: NA
cdr3_aa: CASSPGAPMIYGYTF; cdr3_nt: TGTGCCAGCAGCCCCGGGGCCCCTATGATCTATGGCTACACCTTC; j_call: TRBJ1-2; v_call: TRBV9; clone_size: NA; d_call: NA
cdr3_aa: CASSEWAFNLGQYF; cdr3_nt: TGTGCCAGCAGTGAATGGGCCTTTAATCTGGGGCAGTACTTC; j_call: TRBJ2-7; v_call: TRBV2; clone_size: once; d_call: NA
cdr3_aa: CASTDWGEAPQHF; cdr3_nt: TGTGCCAGCACCGACTGGGGGGAAGCGCCCCAGCATTTT; j_call: TRBJ1-5; v_call: TRBV28; clone_size: NA; d_call: NA
cdr3_aa: CASSLEFQVNTEAFF; cdr3_nt: TGTGCCAGCAGCTTGGAATTTCAGGTGAACACTGAAGCTTTCTTT; j_call: TRBJ1-1; v_call: TRBV5-5; clone_size: few; d_call: NA
cdr3_aa: CSTRTGPYYGYTF; cdr3_nt: TGCAGCACAAGGACAGGGCCCTACTATGGCTACACCTTC; j_call: TRBJ1-2; v_call: TRBV29-1; clone_size: NA; d_call: TRBD1
cdr3_aa: CAITQGGGMNTEAFF; cdr3_nt: TGTGCCATCACCCAAGGAGGAGGGATGAACACTGAAGCTTTCTTT; j_call: TRBJ1-1; v_call: TRBV10-3; clone_size: NA; d_call: NA
cdr3_aa: CASSLSAGTGELFF; cdr3_nt: TGTGCCAGCAGTTTATCTGCTGGGACCGGGGAGCTGTTTTTT; j_call: TRBJ2-2; v_call: TRBV27; clone_size: NA; d_call: NA
cdr3_aa: CASSFLKNDRGRRTGELFF; cdr3_nt: TGTGCCAGCAGCTTTCTTAAAAACGACAGGGGGCGACGCACCGGGGAGCTGTTTTTT; j_call: TRBJ2-2; v_call: TRBV21-1; clone_size: NA; d_call: NA
cdr3_aa: CAWSPNRGTDTQYF; cdr3_nt: TGTGCCTGGAGTCCTAACAGGGGCACAGATACGCAGTATTTT; j_call: TRBJ2-3; v_call: TRBV30; clone_size: NA; d_call: NA
cdr3_aa: CASSLGAGGHNEQFF; cdr3_nt: TGCGCCAGCAGCTTGGGGGCAGGGGGCCACAATGAGCAGTTCTTC; j_call: TRBJ2-1; v_call: TRBV5-1; clone_size: NA; d_call: TRBD1
cdr3_aa: CSVHFTTGGYEQYF; cdr3_nt: TGCAGCGTTCACTTTACGACAGGGGGTTACGAGCAGTACTTC; j_call: TRBJ2-7; v_call: TRBV29-1; clone_size: NA; d_call: TRBD1
cdr3_aa: CASSPLAVEPYNEQFF; cdr3_nt: TGTGCCAGCAGTCCTTTGGCCGTAGAGCCCTACAATGAGCAGTTCTTC; j_call: TRBJ2-1; v_call: TRBV28; clone_size: NA; d_call: NA
cdr3_aa: CASSSLTGGYNEQFF; cdr3_nt: TGTGCCAGCAGCTCTCTCACCGGGGGCTACAATGAGCAGTTCTTC; j_call: TRBJ2-1; v_call: TRBV14; clone_size: once; d_call: NA
cdr3_aa: CASSSPTGQETQYF; cdr3_nt: TGTGCCAGCAGCTCCCCGACAGGACAAGAGACCCAGTACTTC; j_call: TRBJ2-5; v_call: TRBV7-2; clone_size: NA; d_call: NA
cdr3_aa: CAINHWGNNYGYTF; cdr3_nt: TGTGCCATAAACCATTGGGGGAATAACTATGGCTACACCTTC; j_call: TRBJ1-2; v_call: TRBV6-1; clone_size: NA; d_call: NA
cdr3_aa: CASSLTLLGSGANVLTF; cdr3_nt: TGTGCCAGCAGCTTAACCCTTCTGGGCTCTGGGGCCAACGTCCTGACTTTC; j_call: TRBJ2-6; v_call: TRBV7-3; clone_size: once; d_call: NA
cdr3_aa: CASSPAGGQETQYF; cdr3_nt: TGTGCCAGCAGCCCCGCGGGGGGGCAAGAGACCCAGTACTTC; j_call: TRBJ2-5; v_call: TRBV5-4; clone_size: once; d_call: TRBD2
cdr3_aa: CASSLTGQNYGYTF; cdr3_nt: TGTGCCAGCAGCTTGACGGGACAGAACTATGGCTACACCTTC; j_call: TRBJ1-2; v_call: TRBV7-2; clone_size: few; d_call: TRBD1
cdr3_aa: CASRGGQGDYSPLHF; cdr3_nt: TGTGCCAGCAGGGGGGGACAGGGGGATTATTCACCCCTCCACTTT; j_call: TRBJ1-6; v_call: TRBV6-1; clone_size: few; d_call: TRBD1
cdr3_aa: CASKAQPSGGLEDTGELFF; cdr3_nt: TGTGCCAGCAAGGCGCAGCCTAGCGGGGGGCTGGAAGACACCGGGGAGCTGTTTTTT; j_call: TRBJ2-2; v_call: TRBV7-6; clone_size: few; d_call: TRBD2
cdr3_aa: CASSGWGRGSEQYF; cdr3_nt: TGTGCCAGCAGTGGCTGGGGGCGCGGAAGCGAGCAGTACTTC; j_call: TRBJ2-7; v_call: TRBV28; clone_size: NA; d_call: NA
cdr3_aa: CASSYTTNEKLFF; cdr3_nt: TGTGCCAGCAGCTACACAACTAATGAAAAACTGTTTTTT; j_call: TRBJ1-4; v_call: TRBV5-6; clone_size: NA; d_call: NA
cdr3_aa: CASSLRTPPGVAQPQHF; cdr3_nt: TGTGCCAGCAGCCTTAGAACCCCCCCGGGGGTGGCTCAGCCCCAGCATTTT; j_call: TRBJ1-5; v_call: TRBV13; clone_size: NA; d_call: NA
cdr3_aa: CASSPGANIETQYF; cdr3_nt: TGTGCCAGCAGCCCCGGCGCCAACATAGAGACCCAGTACTTC; j_call: TRBJ2-5; v_call: TRBV11-3; clone_size: NA; d_call: NA
cdr3_aa: CASSFPGAEETQYF; cdr3_nt: TGCGCCAGCAGCTTCCCCGGAGCGGAAGAGACCCAGTACTTC; j_call: TRBJ2-5; v_call: TRBV5-1; clone_size: NA; d_call: NA
cdr3_aa: CASSDRTSGRMPLRNEQFF; cdr3_nt: TGCGCCAGCAGTGATCGTACTAGCGGGAGAATGCCCCTCAGGAATGAGCAGTTCTTC; j_call: TRBJ2-1; v_call: TRBV10-1; clone_size: NA; d_call: TRBD2
cdr3_aa: CASSYGGGVRNTEAFF; cdr3_nt: TGTGCCAGCAGTTATGGGGGTGGAGTCCGGAACACTGAAGCTTTCTTT; j_call: TRBJ1-1; v_call: TRBV6-5; clone_size: NA; d_call: NA
cdr3_aa: CASSQGLQAKGDEQFF; cdr3_nt: TGCGCCAGCAGCCAAGGGCTCCAGGCCAAAGGGGATGAGCAGTTCTTC; j_call: TRBJ2-1; v_call: TRBV4-1; clone_size: NA; d_call: NA
cdr3_aa: CASSPSRQETNEKLFF; cdr3_nt: TGTGCCAGCAGCCCGAGCCGACAGGAAACTAATGAAAAACTGTTTTTT; j_call: TRBJ1-4; v_call: TRBV13; clone_size: NA; d_call: NA
cdr3_aa: CSATYNEQFF; cdr3_nt: TGCAGTGCTACGTACAATGAGCAGTTCTTC; j_call: TRBJ2-1; v_call: TRBV20-1; clone_size: NA; d_call: NA
cdr3_aa: CASSELEGSGAFKYGYTF; cdr3_nt: TGTGCCAGCAGTGAATTGGAGGGTTCAGGGGCCTTTAAGTATGGCTACACCTTC; j_call: TRBJ1-2; v_call: TRBV6-1; clone_size: NA; d_call: NA
cdr3_aa: CASSLVGRENSPLHF; cdr3_nt: TGTGCCAGCAGCTTGGTGGGCAGGGAAAATTCACCCCTCCACTTT; j_call: TRBJ1-6; v_call: TRBV5-4; clone_size: once; d_call: NA
cdr3_aa: CASSQMTANYGYTF; cdr3_nt: TGTGCCAGCAGCCAGATGACAGCTAACTATGGCTACACCTTC; j_call: TRBJ1-2; v_call: TRBV4-2; clone_size: NA; d_call: NA
cdr3_aa: CATGGTTNTGELFF; cdr3_nt: TGTGCCACCGGCGGGACCACGAACACCGGGGAGCTGTTTTTT; j_call: TRBJ2-2; v_call: TRBV10-3; clone_size: NA; d_call: NA
cdr3_aa: CASMGTESVAFF; cdr3_nt: TGCGCCAGCATGGGGACAGAGAGTGTAGCTTTCTTT; j_call: TRBJ1-1; v_call: TRBV10-2; clone_size: NA; d_call: TRBD1
cdr3_aa: CASDRPFEQFF; cdr3_nt: TGTGCCAGTGACCGACCTTTTGAGCAGTTCTTC; j_call: TRBJ2-1; v_call: TRBV2; clone_size: NA; d_call: NA
cdr3_aa: CASSGLAGGKQETQYF; cdr3_nt: TGTGCCAGCAGTGGGCTAGCGGGGGGAAAGCAAGAGACCCAGTACTTC; j_call: TRBJ2-5; v_call: TRBV2; clone_size: NA; d_call: TRBD2
cdr3_aa: CASSLVASSDEQFF; cdr3_nt: TGCGCCAGCAGCTTGGTGGCTAGCAGCGATGAGCAGTTCTTC; j_call: TRBJ2-1; v_call: TRBV5-1; clone_size: NA; d_call: NA
cdr3_aa: CASSFDRTGGTEAFF; cdr3_nt: TGTGCCAGCAGCTTTGACCGGACAGGGGGGACTGAAGCTTTCTTT; j_call: TRBJ1-1; v_call: TRBV5-8; clone_size: NA; d_call: TRBD1